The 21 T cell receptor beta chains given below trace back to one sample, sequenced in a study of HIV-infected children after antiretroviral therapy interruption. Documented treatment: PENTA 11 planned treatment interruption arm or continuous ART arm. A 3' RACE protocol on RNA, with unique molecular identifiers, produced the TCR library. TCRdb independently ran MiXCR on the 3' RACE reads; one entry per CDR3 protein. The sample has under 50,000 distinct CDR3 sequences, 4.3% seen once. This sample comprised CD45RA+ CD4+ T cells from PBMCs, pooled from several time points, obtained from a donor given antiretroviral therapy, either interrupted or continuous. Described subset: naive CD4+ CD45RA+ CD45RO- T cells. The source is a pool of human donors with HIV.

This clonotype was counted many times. The CDR3 loop is CASRAGGEQFF. In nucleotides, the CDR3 is TGTGCCAGCAGGGCGGGAGGTGAGCAGTTCTTC. V is TRBV6-5 and J is TRBJ2-1; 8 bases are shared with TRBD2. The CDR3 contains 11 residues. V lost 6 bases to trimming and J lost 9 bases; unmatched junction nucleotides: 1. Germline lookup yields CDR1 MNHEY and CDR2 SVGAGI.

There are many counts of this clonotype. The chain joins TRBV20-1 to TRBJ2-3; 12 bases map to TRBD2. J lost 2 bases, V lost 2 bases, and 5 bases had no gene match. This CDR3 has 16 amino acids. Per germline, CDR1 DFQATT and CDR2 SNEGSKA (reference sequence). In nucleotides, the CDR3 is TGCAGTGCTAGAAGGGCTAGCGGGGGGGTCACAGATACGCAGTATTTT. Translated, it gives CSARRASGGVTDTQYF.

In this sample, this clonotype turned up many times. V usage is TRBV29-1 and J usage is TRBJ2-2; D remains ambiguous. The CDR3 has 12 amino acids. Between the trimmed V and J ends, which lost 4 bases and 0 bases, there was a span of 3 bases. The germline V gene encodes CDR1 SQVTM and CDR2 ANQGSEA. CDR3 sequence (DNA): TGCAGCGTTGGGACGAACACCGGGGAGCTGTTTTTT. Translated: CSVGTNTGELFF.

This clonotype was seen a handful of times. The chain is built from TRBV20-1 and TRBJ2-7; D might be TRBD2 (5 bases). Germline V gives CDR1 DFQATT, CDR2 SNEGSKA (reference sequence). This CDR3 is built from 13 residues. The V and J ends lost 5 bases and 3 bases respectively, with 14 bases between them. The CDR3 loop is CSAGRGSSYEQYF. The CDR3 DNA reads TGCAGTGCTGGCCGCGGGTCCAGCTACGAGCAGTACTTC.

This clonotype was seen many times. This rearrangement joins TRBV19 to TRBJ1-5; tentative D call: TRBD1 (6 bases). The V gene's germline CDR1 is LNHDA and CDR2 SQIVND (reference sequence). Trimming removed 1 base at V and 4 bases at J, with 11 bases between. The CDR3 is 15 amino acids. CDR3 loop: CASSIVDSLNQPQHF. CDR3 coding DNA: TGTGCCAGTAGTATAGTGGACAGCTTGAATCAGCCCCAGCATTTT. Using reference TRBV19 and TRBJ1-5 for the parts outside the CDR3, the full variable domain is DGGITQSPKYLFRKEGQNVTLSCEQNLNHDAMYWYRQDPGQGLRLIYYSQIVNDFQKGDIAEGYSVSREKKESFPLTVTSAQKNPTAFYLCASSIVDSLNQPQHFGDGTRLSIL.

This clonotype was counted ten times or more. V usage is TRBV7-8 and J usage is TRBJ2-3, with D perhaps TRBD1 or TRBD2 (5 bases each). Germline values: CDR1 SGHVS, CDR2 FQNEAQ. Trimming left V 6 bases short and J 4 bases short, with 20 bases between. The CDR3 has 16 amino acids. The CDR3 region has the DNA TGTGCCAGCAGTTATGCCTTTGGGACCAGCGCAGATACGCAGTATTTT. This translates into CASSYAFGTSADTQYF.

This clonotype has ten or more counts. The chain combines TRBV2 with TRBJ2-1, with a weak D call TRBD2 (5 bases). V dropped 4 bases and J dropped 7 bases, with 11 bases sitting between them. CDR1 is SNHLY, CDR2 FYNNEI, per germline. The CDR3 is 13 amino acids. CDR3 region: CASSGLTRNEQFF. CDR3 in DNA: TGTGCCAGCAGTGGACTAACAAGGAATGAGCAGTTCTTC.

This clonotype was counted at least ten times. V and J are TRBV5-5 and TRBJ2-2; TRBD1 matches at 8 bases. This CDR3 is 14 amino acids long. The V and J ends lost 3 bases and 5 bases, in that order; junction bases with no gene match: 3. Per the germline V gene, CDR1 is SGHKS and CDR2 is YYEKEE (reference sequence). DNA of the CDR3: TGTGCCAGCAGCTCGACAGGGGAAACCGGGGAGCTGTTTTTT. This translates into CASSSTGETGELFF. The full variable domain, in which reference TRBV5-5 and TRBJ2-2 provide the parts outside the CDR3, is DAGVTQSPTHLIKTRGQQVTLRCSPISGHKSVSWYQQVLGQGPQFIFQYYEKEERGRGNFPDRFSARQFPNYSSELNVNALLLGDSALYLCASSSTGETGELFFGEGSRLTVL.

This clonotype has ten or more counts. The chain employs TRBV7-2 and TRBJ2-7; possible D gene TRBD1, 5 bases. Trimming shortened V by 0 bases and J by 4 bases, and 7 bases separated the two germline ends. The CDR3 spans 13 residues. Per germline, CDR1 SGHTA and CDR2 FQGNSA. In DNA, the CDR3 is TGTGCCAGCAGCTTAGCCAGGGATTACGAGCAGTACTTC. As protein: CASSLARDYEQYF.

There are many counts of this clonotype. The CDR3 coding sequence is TGTGCCAGCAGCCAAAGACTAGCGGGAGCAGATACGCAGTATTTT. The encoded protein is CASSQRLAGADTQYF. The gene calls are TRBV7-2 and TRBJ2-3, with 12 bases lining up with TRBD2. Germline-derived CDR1 and CDR2 are SGHTA and FQGNSA. The CDR3 is 15 residues long. V trimming: 5 bases; J trimming: 4 bases; junction bases outside the gene matches: 4. The variable domain in full, completed from reference TRBV7-2 and TRBJ2-3, reads GAGVSQSPSNKVTEKGKDVELRCDPISGHTALYWYRQSLGQGLEFLIYFQGNSAPDKSGLPSDRFSAERTGGSVSTLTIQRTQQEDSAVYLCASSQRLAGADTQYFGPGTRLTVL.

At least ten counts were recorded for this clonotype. CDR3: CASSPRGEGEAFF. The DNA for the CDR3 is TGTGCCAGCTCACCACGGGGAGAGGGAGAAGCTTTCTTT. The rearrangement links TRBV18 to TRBJ1-1; no firm D call. The CDR3 is 13 residues long. Deletions cut 1 base from V and 8 bases from J, with 11 bases between. Germline V gene lookup returns CDR1 KGHSH and CDR2 LQKENI.

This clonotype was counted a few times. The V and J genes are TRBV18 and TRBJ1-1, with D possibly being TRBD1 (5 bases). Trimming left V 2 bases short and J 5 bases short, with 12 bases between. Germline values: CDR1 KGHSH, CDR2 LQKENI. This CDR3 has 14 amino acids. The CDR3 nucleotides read TGTGCCAGCTCACCAGGGGCTACTTCAACTGAAGCTTTCTTT. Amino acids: CASSPGATSTEAFF.

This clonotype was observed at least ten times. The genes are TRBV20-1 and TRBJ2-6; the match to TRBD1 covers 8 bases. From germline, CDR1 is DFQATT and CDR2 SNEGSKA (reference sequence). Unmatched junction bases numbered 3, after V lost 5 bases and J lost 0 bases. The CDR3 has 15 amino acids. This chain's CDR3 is CSAPDRASGANVLTF. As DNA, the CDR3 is TGCAGTGCTCCGGACAGGGCCTCTGGGGCCAACGTCCTGACTTTC.

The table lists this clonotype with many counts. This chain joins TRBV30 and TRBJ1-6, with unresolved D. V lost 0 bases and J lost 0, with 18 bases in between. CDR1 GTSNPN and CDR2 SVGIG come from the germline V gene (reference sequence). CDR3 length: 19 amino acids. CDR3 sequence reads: CAWSVRPSGRSSYNSPLHF. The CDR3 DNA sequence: TGTGCCTGGAGTGTAAGACCCTCAGGCCGTAGCTCCTATAATTCACCCCTCCACTTT.

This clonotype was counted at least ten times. CDR3 sequence (DNA): TGTGCCAGTAGTACCGCTACAGATACGCAGTATTTT. This sequence encodes CASSTATDTQYF. V is TRBV19 and J is TRBJ2-3; D unclear. The length of the CDR3 is 12 residues. Trimming left V 4 bases short and J 3 bases short, with 5 bases between. Germline lookup yields CDR1 LNHDA and CDR2 SQIVND (reference sequence).

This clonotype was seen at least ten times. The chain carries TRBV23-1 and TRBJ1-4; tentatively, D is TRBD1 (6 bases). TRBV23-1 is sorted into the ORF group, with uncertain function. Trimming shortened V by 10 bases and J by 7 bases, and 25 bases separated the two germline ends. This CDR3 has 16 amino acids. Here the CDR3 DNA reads TGCGCCACTCGATTACTGGGGGCCGCTAGAAGTGAAAAACTGTTTTTT. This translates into CATRLLGAARSEKLFF.

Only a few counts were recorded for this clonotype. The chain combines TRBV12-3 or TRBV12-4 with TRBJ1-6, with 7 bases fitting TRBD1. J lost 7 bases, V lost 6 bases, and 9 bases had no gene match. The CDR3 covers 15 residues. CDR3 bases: TGTGCCAGCAGGGGACAGTTGAGTTTCAATTCACCCCTCCACTTT. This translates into CASRGQLSFNSPLHF.

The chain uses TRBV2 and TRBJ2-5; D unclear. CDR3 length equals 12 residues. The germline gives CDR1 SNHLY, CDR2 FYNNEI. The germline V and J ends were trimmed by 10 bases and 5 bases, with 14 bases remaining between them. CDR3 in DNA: TGTGCCACCAACCGTAACGGGGAGACCCAGTACTTC. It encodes CATNRNGETQYF.

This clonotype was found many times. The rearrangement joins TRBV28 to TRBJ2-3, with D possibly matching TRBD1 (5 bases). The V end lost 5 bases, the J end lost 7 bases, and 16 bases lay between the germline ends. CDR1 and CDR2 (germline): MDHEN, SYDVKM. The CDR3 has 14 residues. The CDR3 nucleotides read TGTGCCAGCAGTCCGACAGTCCCTCCTAATACGCAGTATTTT. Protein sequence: CASSPTVPPNTQYF. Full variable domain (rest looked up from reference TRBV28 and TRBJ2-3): DVKVTQSSRYLVKRTGEKVFLECVQDMDHENMFWYRQDPGLGLRLIYFSYDVKMKEKGDIPEGYSVSREKKERFSLILESASTNQTSMYLCASSPTVPPNTQYFGPGTRLTVL.

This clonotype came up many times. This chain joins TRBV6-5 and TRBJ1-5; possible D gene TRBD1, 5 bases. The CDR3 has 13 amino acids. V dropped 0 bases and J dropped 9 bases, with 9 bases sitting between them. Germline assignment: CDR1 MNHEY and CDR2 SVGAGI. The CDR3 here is CASSYSTQGPQHF. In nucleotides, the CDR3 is TGTGCCAGCAGTTACTCGACGCAGGGGCCCCAGCATTTT.

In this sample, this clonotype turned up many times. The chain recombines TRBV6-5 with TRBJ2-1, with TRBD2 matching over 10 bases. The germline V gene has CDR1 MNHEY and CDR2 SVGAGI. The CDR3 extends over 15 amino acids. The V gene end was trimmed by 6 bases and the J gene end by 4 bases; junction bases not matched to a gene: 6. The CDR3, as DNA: TGTGCCAGCAGCCCTCTAGCGGGGGCGTACAATGAGCAGTTCTTC. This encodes CASSPLAGAYNEQFF.